Listed below are T cell receptor beta chains from one sample, sequenced in a study of T cell changes during pregnancy in multiple sclerosis. The repertoire was sequenced with immunoSEQ multiplex PCR; TCRdb's copy has only in-frame clones and lacks some. The sample shows tens of thousands of clones, 88% of them seen only once. The sample here was CD8+ T cells from peripheral blood mononuclear cells, taken after pregnancy. These receptors all come from a female donor in good health, enrolled as a control in a pregnancy study. Both conserved end residues are part of each CDR3. D genes are given only for firm matches. Clone size is stated in some rows and not others, as once, few, many or a class when expanded.

j_gene | v_gene | len | abundance | d_gene | CDR3aa | CDR3nt
TRBJ2-5 | TRBV5-4 | 13 | . | . | CASSAGLEETQYF | TGTGCCAGCAGCGCGGGACTCGAAGAGACCCAGTACTTC
TRBJ1-5 | TRBV28 | 10 | . | . | CASPKKPQHF | TGTGCCAGCCCAAAAAAGCCCCAGCATTTT
TRBJ2-1 | TRBV29-1 | 11 | . | TRBD1 | CSVPLTGEQFF | TGCAGCGTGCCATTGACAGGGGAGCAGTTCTTC
TRBJ1-4 | TRBV19 | 14 | few | TRBD1 | CASSIRQGNEKLFF | TGTGCCAGTAGTATCCGACAGGGAAACGAAAAACTGTTTTTT
TRBJ1-2 | TRBV4-1 | 14 | . | TRBD1 | CASSPYRGNYGYTF | TGCGCCAGCAGCCCATACAGGGGTAACTATGGCTACACCTTC
TRBJ1-4 | TRBV27 | 15 | . | . | CASSLQGTTNEKLFF | TGTGCCAGCAGTTTACAGGGGACGACTAATGAAAAACTGTTTTTT
TRBJ2-7 | TRBV4-2 | 16 | . | TRBD2 | CASSQDRSGGFYEQYF | TGTGCCAGCAGCCAAGATCGGAGCGGGGGGTTTTACGAGCAGTACTTC
TRBJ1-5 | TRBV2 | 14 | . | TRBD1 | CASSRTGYDQPQHF | TGTGCCAGCAGTCGGACAGGGTACGATCAGCCCCAGCATTTT
TRBJ1-2 | TRBV7-9 | 15 | . | . | CASSFGASLGYGYTF | TGTGCCAGCAGCTTTGGGGCCTCACTGGGCTATGGCTACACCTTC
TRBJ1-3 | TRBV9 | 14 | . | . | CASSVPDSRNTIYF | TGTGCCAGCAGCGTCCCGGACAGCCGGAACACCATATATTTT
TRBJ2-1 | TRBV6-1 | 15 | . | TRBD2 | CASSVLAGPDNEQFF | TGTGCCAGCAGTGTTCTAGCGGGGCCAGACAATGAGCAGTTCTTC
TRBJ2-5 | TRBV11-3 | 15 | . | TRBD1 | CASSSRGPSKETQYF | TGTGCCAGCAGCTCCAGGGGGCCCTCAAAAGAGACCCAGTACTTC
TRBJ1-2 | TRBV7-2 | 13 | . | . | CASSPDFYGGYTF | TGTGCCAGCAGCCCGGACTTCTATGGAGGCTACACCTTC
TRBJ1-5 | TRBV27 | 13 | . | TRBD1 | CASSLYRGRPQHF | TGTGCCAGCAGTTTATACAGGGGGCGGCCCCAGCATTTT
TRBJ2-1 | TRBV4-2 | 17 | . | TRBD2 | CASSQLRNSGAYNEQFF | TGTGCCAGCAGCCAGCTTAGAAATAGCGGGGCCTACAATGAGCAGTTCTTC
TRBJ2-1 | TRBV19 | 14 | . | . | CASSPFLGFNEQFF | TGTGCCAGTAGTCCGTTCCTCGGGTTCAATGAGCAGTTCTTC
TRBJ2-5 | TRBV2 | 14 | . | TRBD2 | CASTSGFFQETQYF | TGTGCCAGCACTAGCGGGTTTTTCCAAGAGACCCAGTACTTC
TRBJ2-1 | TRBV4-3 | 14 | . | . | CASSQSQFGNEQFF | TGCGCCAGCAGCCAATCGCAATTCGGGAATGAGCAGTTCTTC
TRBJ2-7 | TRBV5-8 | 14 | . | . | CASSLGDSAYEQYF | TGTGCCAGCAGCTTGGGAGACAGTGCCTACGAGCAGTACTTC
TRBJ2-3 | TRBV5-6 | 13 | few | . | CASSPGNTDTQYF | TGTGCCAGCAGCCCGGGGAACACAGATACGCAGTATTTT
TRBJ1-2 | TRBV27 | 14 | . | TRBD1 | CASSPTGGRDGYTF | TGTGCCAGCAGCCCGACAGGGGGCCGGGATGGCTACACCTTC
TRBJ2-1 | TRBV5-8 | 13 | . | . | CASSLTGDNEQFF | TGTGCCAGCAGCCTCACGGGGGACAATGAGCAGTTCTTC
TRBJ2-7 | TRBV11-1 | 14 | . | . | CASSLETVLGEQYF | TGTGCCAGCAGCTTAGAGACAGTACTTGGCGAGCAGTACTTC
TRBJ1-1 | TRBV9 | 16 | . | TRBD1 | CASSPDRGQMNTEAFF | TGTGCCAGCAGCCCCGACAGGGGGCAGATGAACACTGAAGCTTTCTTT
TRBJ2-1 | TRBV15 | 13 | . | . | CATGEEAYNEQFF | TGTGCCACCGGAGAAGAGGCCTACAATGAGCAGTTCTTC
TRBJ2-5 | TRBV7-9 | 15 | . | . | CASSYREGDQETQYF | TGTGCCAGCAGCTACAGGGAAGGGGACCAAGAGACCCAGTACTTC
TRBJ1-2 | TRBV19 | 13 | . | TRBD1 | CASLGQGGYGYTF | TGTGCCAGCCTCGGACAGGGAGGCTATGGCTACACCTTC
TRBJ2-5 | TRBV7-9 | 15 | . | TRBD1 | CASSLTDRELETQYF | TGTGCCAGCAGCTTAACAGACAGGGAGTTGGAGACCCAGTACTTC